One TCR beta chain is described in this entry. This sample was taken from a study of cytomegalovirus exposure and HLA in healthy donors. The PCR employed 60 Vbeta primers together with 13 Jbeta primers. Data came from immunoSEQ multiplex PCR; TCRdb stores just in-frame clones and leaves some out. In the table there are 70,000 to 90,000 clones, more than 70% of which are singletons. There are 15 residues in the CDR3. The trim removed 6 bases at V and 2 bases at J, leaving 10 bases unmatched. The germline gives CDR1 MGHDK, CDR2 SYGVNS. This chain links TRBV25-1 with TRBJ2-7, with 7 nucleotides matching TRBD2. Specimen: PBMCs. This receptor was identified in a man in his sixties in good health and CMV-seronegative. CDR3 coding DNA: TGTGCCAGCAGGGGCTCCCTGGGGGGGACCTACGAGCAGTACTTC. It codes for CASRGSLGGTYEQYF.